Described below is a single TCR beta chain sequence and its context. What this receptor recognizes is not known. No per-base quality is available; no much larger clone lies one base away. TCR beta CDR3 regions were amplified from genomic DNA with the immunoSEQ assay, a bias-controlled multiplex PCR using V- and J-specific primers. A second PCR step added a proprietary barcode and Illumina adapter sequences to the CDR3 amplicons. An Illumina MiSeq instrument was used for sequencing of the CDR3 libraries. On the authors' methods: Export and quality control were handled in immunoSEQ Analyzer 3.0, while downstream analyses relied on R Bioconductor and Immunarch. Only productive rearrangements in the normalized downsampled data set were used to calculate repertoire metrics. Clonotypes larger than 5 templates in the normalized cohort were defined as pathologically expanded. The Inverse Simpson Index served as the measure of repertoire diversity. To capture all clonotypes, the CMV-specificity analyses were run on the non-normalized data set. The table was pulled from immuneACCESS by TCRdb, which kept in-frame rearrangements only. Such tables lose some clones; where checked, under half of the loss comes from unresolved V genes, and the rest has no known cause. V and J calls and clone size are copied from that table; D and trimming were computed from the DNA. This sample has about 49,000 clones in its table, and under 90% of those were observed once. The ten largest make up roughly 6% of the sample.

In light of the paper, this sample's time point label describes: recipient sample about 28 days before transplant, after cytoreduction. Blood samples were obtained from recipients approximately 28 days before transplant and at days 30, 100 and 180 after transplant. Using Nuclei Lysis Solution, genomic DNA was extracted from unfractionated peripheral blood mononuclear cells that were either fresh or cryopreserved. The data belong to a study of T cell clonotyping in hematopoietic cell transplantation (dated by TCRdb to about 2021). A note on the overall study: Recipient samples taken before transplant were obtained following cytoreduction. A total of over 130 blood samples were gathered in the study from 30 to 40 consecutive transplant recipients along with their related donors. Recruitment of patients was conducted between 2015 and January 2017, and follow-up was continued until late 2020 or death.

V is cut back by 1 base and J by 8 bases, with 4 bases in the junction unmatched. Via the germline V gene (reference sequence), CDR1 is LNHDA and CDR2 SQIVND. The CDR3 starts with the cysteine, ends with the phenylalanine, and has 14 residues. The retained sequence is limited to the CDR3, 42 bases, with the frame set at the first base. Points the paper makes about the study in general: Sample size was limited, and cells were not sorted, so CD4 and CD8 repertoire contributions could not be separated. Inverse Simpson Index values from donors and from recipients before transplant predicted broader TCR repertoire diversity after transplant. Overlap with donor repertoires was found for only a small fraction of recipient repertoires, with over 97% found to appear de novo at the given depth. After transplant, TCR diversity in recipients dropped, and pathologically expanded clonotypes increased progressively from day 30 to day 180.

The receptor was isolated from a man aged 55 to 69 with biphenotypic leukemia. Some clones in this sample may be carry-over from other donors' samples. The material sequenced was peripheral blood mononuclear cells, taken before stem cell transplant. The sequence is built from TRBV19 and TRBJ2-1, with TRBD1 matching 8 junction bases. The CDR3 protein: CASSIAGQGDEQFF. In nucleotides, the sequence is TGTGCCAGTAGTATAGCCGGACAGGGAGATGAGCAGTTCTTC.